The 5 T cell receptor beta chains below all came from one sample that was sequenced in a study of cytotoxic CD8 clonotypes in ibrutinib-treated CLL. Generated by immunoSEQ multiplex PCR, the TCRdb table keeps only in-frame clones and is missing some. The data show about 300,000 clones, approximately 67% seen once. The material was PBMCs, obtained after 36 months of ibrutinib treatment. The origin of the receptors is a human donor with chronic lymphocytic leukemia.

This clone has only a few counts. The chain employs TRBV2 and TRBJ2-1; TRBD1 matches at 9 bases. The trim removed 5 bases at V and 10 bases at J, leaving 6 bases unmatched. Germline V lookup: CDR1 SNHLY, CDR2 FYNNEI. CDR3 length: 13 amino acids. In DNA form, the CDR3 reads TGTGCCAGCAGTCTCCTACAGGGGGCGGAGCAGTTCTTC. Its protein product is CASSLLQGAEQFF. Full variable domain (missing parts from reference TRBV2 and TRBJ2-1): EPEVTQTPSHQVTQMGQEVILRCVPISNHLYFYWYRQILGQKVEFLVSFYNNEISEKSEIFDDQFSVERPDGSNFTLKIRSTKLEDSAMYFCASSLLQGAEQFFGPGTRLTVL.

V and J are TRBV7-9 and TRBJ2-7; D not certain. The V gene lost 5 bases and the J gene lost 6 bases, with 14 bases spanning the gap. Germline V gene lookup returns CDR1 SEHNR and CDR2 FQNEAQ (reference sequence). This CDR3 has 13 amino acids. CDR3 in DNA: TGTGCCAGCAGCCCCCCGGTGGACCCCGAGCAGTACTTC. It yields the protein CASSPPVDPEQYF.

The rearrangement uses TRBV28 and TRBJ2-6, with 9 bases that match TRBD1. The length of the CDR3 is 16 residues. Per germline, CDR1 MDHEN and CDR2 SYDVKM. Trimming removed 7 bases from V and 2 bases from J; junction bases left unmatched: 6. The CDR3 sequence is CASIGTGLTGANVLTF. In DNA form, the CDR3 reads TGTGCCAGCATCGGGACAGGGTTGACTGGGGCCAACGTCCTGACTTTC.

This chain links TRBV2 with TRBJ2-2, with D unclear. V was trimmed by 8 bases and J by 6 bases, leaving 10 bases between them. The CDR3 has 12 amino acids. Germline assignment: CDR1 SNHLY and CDR2 FYNNEI. CDR3 in amino acids: CASWALAGELFF. The CDR3 DNA reads TGTGCCAGCTGGGCTTTGGCCGGGGAGCTGTTTTTT.

The chain carries TRBV5-6 and TRBJ2-7; no firm D call. Germline lookup yields CDR1 SGHDT and CDR2 YYEEEE. The CDR3 totals 14 residues. With 0 bases removed from V and 2 bases from J, the gap between germline ends came to 9 bases. This CDR3 reads CASSLGLGAYEQYF. The CDR3 DNA reads as TGTGCCAGCAGCTTGGGTTTGGGTGCCTACGAGCAGTACTTC.